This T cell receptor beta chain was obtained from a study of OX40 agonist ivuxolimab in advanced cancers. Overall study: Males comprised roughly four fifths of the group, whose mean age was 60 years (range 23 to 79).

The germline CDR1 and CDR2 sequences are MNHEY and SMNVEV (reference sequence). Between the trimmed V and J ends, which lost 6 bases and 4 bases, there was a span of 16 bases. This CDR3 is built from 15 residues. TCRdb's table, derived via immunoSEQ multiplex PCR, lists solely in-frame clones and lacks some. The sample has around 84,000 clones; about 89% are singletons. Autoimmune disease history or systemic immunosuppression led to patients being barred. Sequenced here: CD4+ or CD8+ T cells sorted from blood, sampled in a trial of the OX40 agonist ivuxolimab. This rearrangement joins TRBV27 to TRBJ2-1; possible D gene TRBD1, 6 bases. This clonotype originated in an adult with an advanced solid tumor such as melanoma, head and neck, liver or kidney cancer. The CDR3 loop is CASSPKQGPYNEQFF. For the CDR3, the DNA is TGTGCCAGCAGCCCCAAACAGGGTCCATACAATGAGCAGTTCTTC.